This T cell receptor (beta chain) was obtained from a study of OX40 agonist ivuxolimab in advanced cancers. Context from the whole study: Ivuxolimab was an agonistic, fully human IgG2 monoclonal antibody directed against OX40 (CD134), a costimulatory receptor. A male proportion of roughly 85% and a mean age of 60 years, ranging from roughly 23 to 90, were recorded for the dose-escalation cohort. Among the roughly 50 dose-escalation patients, around 19 had hepatocellular carcinoma, 15 or so melanoma, 9 renal cell carcinoma and 9 head and neck cancer. The monotherapy dose-escalation portion (N ≈ 50 patients) of the phase I ivuxolimab trial is reported in the paper. Intravenous ivuxolimab was administered to patients every 2 weeks at six dose levels: 0.01, 0.1, 0.3, 1.5, 3 and 10 mg/kg. Partial responses were achieved by three dose-escalation patients, of whom one had hepatocellular carcinoma and two had cutaneous melanoma. Patients were allowed to have had prior anti-PD-1, anti-PD-L1 or anti-CTLA-4 therapy, and 40% of the dose-escalation patients had been treated with checkpoint inhibitors. Peripheral TCRbeta sequencing aimed to test whether ivuxolimab altered TCR sequence diversity and caused clonal T-cell expansion.

On this clone: What antigen it recognizes has not been identified. Within one base of it there is no much larger clone, and no base qualities were kept.

Genomic DNA was isolated from the sorted cells so that the TCRbeta CDR3 region could be sequenced. The immunoSEQ Assay was used to sequence the TCRbeta CDR3 regions. Entries here come from immuneACCESS through TCRdb and include only in-frame sequences with V and J called. Some clones fail to appear in such tables; in the studies checked, an unresolved V gene covers under half of the shortfall, and the cause of the remainder is unknown. The sample table records about 63,000 clones; around 89% of these occur just once. The top ten clones comprise 11% of the sample. Patients with a history of autoimmune disease or receiving systemic immunosuppression were excluded from the trial. In every dose cohort, peripheral blood was drawn for TCR sequencing at baseline, cycle 4 day 1, and cycle 7 day 1. Samples were obtained from an open-label, multicenter, first-in-human phase I dose-escalation trial of ivuxolimab. Adults with locally advanced or metastatic melanoma, renal cell, hepatocellular, or head and neck squamous cell carcinoma were enrolled in the trial. Before TCR sequencing, CD4+ and CD8+ T cells were separately sorted from peripheral blood.

What the work shows at the level of the full study, not this receptor alone: Antigen specificity was not determined for the clonally expanded peripheral T cells. Clonal expansion of both CD4+ and CD8+ blood T cells was observed from baseline to week 6 at doses 0.1 to 3.0 mg/kg. After ivuxolimab, expanded clones were on average more numerous among CD8+ T cells than among CD4+ T cells. In the 0.1-3.0 mg/kg groups, partial responders were among the patients with the lowest normalized peripheral clonal expansion, particularly in CD8+ T cells. Low levels of normalized T-cell clonal expansion were also seen in some patients who did not respond.

The sample consisted of CD4+ or CD8+ T cells sorted from blood, taken in a trial of the OX40 agonist ivuxolimab. The sequence was obtained from an adult with an advanced solid tumor such as melanoma, head and neck, liver or kidney cancer.

The DNA sequence follows: TGCAGCGTTGAGGGCGGGGGGGCCTCGGCAGATACGCAGTATTTT. Its translation reads: CSVEGGGASADTQYF. In this chain, TRBV29-1 is recombined with TRBJ2-3, with 9 bases in between that match TRBD2. There are 15 amino acids in the CDR3, from cysteine to phenylalanine inclusive. Only CDR3 DNA remains: 45 bases, in frame from the first base. As encoded in the germline V gene, CDR1 is SQVTM while CDR2 is ANQGSEA. The germline V end is reduced by 3 bases and the J end by 4 bases; junction bases left unmatched: 8.